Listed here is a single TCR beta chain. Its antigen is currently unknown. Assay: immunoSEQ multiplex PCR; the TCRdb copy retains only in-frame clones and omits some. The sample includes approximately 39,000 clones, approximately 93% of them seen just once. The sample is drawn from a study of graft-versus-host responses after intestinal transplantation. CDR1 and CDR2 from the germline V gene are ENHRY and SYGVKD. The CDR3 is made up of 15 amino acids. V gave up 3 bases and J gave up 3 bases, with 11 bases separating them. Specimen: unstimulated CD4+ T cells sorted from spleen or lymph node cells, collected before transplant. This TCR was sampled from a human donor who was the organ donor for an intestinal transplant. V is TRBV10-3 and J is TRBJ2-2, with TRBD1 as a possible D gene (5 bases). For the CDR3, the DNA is TGTGCCATCAGTGATCTGGGGCCGGACACCGGGGAGCTGTTTTTT. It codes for CAISDLGPDTGELFF.